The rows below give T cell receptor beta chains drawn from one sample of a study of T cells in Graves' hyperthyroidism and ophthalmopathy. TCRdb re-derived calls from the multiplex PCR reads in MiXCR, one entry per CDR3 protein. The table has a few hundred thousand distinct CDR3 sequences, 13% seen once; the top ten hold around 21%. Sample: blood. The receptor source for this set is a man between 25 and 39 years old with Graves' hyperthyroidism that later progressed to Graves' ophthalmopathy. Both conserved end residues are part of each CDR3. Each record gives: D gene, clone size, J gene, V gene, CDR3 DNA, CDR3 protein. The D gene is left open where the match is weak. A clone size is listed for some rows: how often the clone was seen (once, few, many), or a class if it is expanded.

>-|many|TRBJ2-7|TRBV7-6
TGTGCCAGCAGCCCGGATCCGTGGACCTCCTACGAGCAGTACTTC
CASSPDPWTSYEQYF
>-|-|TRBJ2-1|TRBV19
TGTGCCAGTAGTACCCGGCGGGGCGCGGAAAACAATGAGCAGTTCTTC
CASSTRRGAENNEQFF
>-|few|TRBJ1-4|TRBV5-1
TGCGCCAGCAGCAGTCAAGGAGTGGGAAATGAAAAACTGTTTTTT
CASSSQGVGNEKLFF
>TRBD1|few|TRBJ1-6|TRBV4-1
TGCGCCAGCAGCCAAGATCAGGGGACAGCGAACCCACCCCTCCACTTT
CASSQDQGTANPPLHF
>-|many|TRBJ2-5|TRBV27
TGTGCCAGCAGTTTATCTAGGGGCGGAGAGACCCAGTACTTC
CASSLSRGGETQYF
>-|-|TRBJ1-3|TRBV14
TGTGCCAGCAGCCAAGACATCTCTGGAAACACCATATATTTT
CASSQDISGNTIYF
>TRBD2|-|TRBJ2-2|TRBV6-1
TGTGCCAGCAGGGGGCCTCTAGCGGGGGTTTTCACCGGGGAGCTGTTTTTT
CASRGPLAGVFTGELFF
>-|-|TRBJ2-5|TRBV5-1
TGCGCCAGCAGCCTCGGGACGCCCGGCGAGACCCAGTACTTC
CASSLGTPGETQYF
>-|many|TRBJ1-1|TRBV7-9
TGTGCCAGCAGAACAGAGGTTTTGGGGCAAGCTTTCTTT
CASRTEVLGQAFF
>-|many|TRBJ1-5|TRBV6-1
TGTGCCAGCAGTTCCCTAGGGGCCGGCAATCAGCCCCAGCATTTT
CASSSLGAGNQPQHF
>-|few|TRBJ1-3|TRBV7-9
TGTGCCAGCAGCTTAAGCCAGAACTCTGGAAACACCATATATTTT
CASSLSQNSGNTIYF
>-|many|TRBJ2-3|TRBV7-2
TGTGCCAGCAGCTTTAGTCTCGCAGTCGATACGCAGTATTTT
CASSFSLAVDTQYF
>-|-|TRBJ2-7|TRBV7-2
TGTGCCAGCAGCTTCCAGGGTGACTACGAGCAGTCCTTC
CASSFQGDYEQSF
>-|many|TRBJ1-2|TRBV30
TGTGCCTGGAGTTCGGAAAGATATGGCTACACCTTC
CAWSSERYGYTF
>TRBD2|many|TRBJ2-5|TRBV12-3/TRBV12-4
TGTGCCAGCAGTTTTAGCGGGGGGGCCGATCAAGAGACCCAGTACTTC
CASSFSGGADQETQYF
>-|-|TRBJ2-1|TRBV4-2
TGTGCCAGCAGCCAAGATCTCCACAGTGTCAATGAGCAGTTCTTC
CASSQDLHSVNEQFF
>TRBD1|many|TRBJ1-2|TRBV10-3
TGTGCCATCAGTGACGGTAACAGGGGAAATGGCTACACCTTC
CAISDGNRGNGYTF
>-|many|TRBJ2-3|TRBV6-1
TGTGCCAGCAGGACGCAGGGGATTAGGACAGATACGCAGTATTTT
CASRTQGIRTDTQYF
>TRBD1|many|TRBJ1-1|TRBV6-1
TGTGCCAGCAGTTCACACCCGGGACAGCAGAACACTGAAGCTTTCTTT
CASSSHPGQQNTEAFF
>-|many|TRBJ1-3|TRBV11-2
TGTGCCAGCAGCTTAGGTTGGGGGGACTCTGGAAACACCATATATTTT
CASSLGWGDSGNTIYF